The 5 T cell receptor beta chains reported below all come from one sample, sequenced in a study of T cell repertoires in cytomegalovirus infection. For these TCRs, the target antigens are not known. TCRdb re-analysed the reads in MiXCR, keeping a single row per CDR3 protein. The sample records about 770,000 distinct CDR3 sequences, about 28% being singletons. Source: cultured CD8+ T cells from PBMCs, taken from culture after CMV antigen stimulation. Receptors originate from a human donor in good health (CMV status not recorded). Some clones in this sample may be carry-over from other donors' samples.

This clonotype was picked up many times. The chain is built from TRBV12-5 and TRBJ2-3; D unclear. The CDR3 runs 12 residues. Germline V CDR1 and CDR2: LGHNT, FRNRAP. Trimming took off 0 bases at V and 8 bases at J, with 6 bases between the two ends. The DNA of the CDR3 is TGTGCTAGTGGTTTGGTACCGGGTACGCAGTATTTT. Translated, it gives CASGLVPGTQYF.

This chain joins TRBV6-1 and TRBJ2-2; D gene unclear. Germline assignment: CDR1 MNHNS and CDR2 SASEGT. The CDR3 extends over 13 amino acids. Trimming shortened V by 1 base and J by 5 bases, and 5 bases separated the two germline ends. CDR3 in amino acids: CASSEDLTGELFF. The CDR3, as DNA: TGTGCCAGCAGTGAAGATTTGACCGGGGAGCTGTTTTTT.

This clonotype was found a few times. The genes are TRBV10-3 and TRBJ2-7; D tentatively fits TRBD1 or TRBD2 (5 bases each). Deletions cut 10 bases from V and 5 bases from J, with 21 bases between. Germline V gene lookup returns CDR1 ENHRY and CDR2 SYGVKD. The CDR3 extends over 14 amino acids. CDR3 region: CATGDQGVGDEQYF. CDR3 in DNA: TGTGCCACCGGGGATCAGGGTGTGGGCGACGAGCAGTACTTC.

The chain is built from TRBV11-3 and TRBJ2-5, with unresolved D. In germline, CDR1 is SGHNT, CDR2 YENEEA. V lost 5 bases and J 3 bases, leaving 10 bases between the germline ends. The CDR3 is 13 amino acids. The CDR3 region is CASSKTGEETQYF. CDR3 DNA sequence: TGTGCCAGCAGCAAAACGGGTGAAGAGACCCAGTACTTC.

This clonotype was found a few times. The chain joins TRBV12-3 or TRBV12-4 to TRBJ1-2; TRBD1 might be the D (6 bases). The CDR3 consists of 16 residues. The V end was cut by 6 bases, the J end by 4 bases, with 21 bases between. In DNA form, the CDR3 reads TGTGCCAGCAGCCTAAACAGGGCTAGTTCCCCCTATGGCTACACCTTC. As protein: CASSLNRASSPYGYTF.